This TCR beta chain was identified during a study of blood T cell repertoires in COVID-19. Study information: Sites in the United States, Italy and Spain provided acute and convalescent COVID-19 samples. Sources were T cells, B-cell-depleted T cells, or PBMCs; the material itself was cDNA or gDNA.

Authors' methods: Amplification of reference gene primers was used by the study to estimate nucleated cell counts. The table came from immunoSEQ multiplex PCR; TCRdb's copy has only in-frame clones and leaves some out. The V and J calls and the clone size are those of that table, but D and trimming were determined from the DNA. The sample contains about 70,000 clones, approximately 86% of which appear only once. This sequence was found in a woman aged 60 to 75 with acute or convalescent COVID-19. The sequencing input was peripheral blood.

The CDR3 loop is CASSLAGTSSGETQYF. For the CDR3, the DNA is TGTGCCAGCAGCTTGGCCGGGACTAGTAGTGGAGAGACCCAGTACTTC. The chain uses TRBV5-8 and TRBJ2-5, with TRBD2 matching 8 bases. This CDR3 has 16 amino acids. Germline values: CDR1 SGHTS, CDR2 YDEGEE. V gave up 0 bases and J gave up 4 bases; unmatched junction bases: 8.